Below are 9 T cell receptor beta chains sequenced from a single sample in a study of T cell clonality in common variable immunodeficiency. These receptors have no identified antigens. This table comes from immunoSEQ multiplex PCR, and its TCRdb copy is limited to in-frame clones, with some not included. The sample holds about 16,000 clones, and no clone turns up only once. Study conclusions and caveats: Fewer deletions and N-nucleotide insertions were reportedly seen in common variable immunodeficiency TCR beta sequences.

Sequencing input: peripheral blood mononuclear cells. The receptors derive from a human donor with common variable immunodeficiency.

This clone was counted at least ten times. The sequence runs out 3 residues before the end of the CDR3; the remainder is reconstructed from the germline J gene. The chain has TRBV18 and TRBJ1-5; D not certain. The germline V gene encodes CDR1 KGHSH and CDR2 LQKENI. The CDR3 totals 13 residues. Trimming took 4 bases from V and 8 from J, leaving 12 bases between them. The CDR3 protein is CASSLTNVEPQHF. CDR3 DNA, as far as it was read: TGTGCCAGCTCACTTACCAACGTAGAGCCC.

Remarks on this clone: The read ends 3 residues before the CDR3 terminus; that terminus is restored from the germline J gene. The genes are TRBV7-2 and TRBJ1-5; tentative D call: TRBD1 (6 bases). With 1 base removed from V and 4 bases from J, the gap between germline ends came to 8 bases. The CDR3 totals 14 residues. Germline CDR1 SGHTA, CDR2 FQGNSA. The CDR3 is CASSLEGGNQPQHF. The CDR3 DNA, read in part, is TGTGCCAGCAGCTTAGAGGGGGGGAATCAGCCC.

CDR3 bases read: TGCAGTGCTACCCCCCTACAGGGGGGGTTTGAA. Protein: CSATPLQGGFE. The entire CDR3 protein reads CSATPLQGGFEAFF. The V call is TRBV20-1, the J call TRBJ1-1, with 8 positions matching TRBD1. The CDR3 end lies 3 residues beyond the end of the read and is filled in from the germline J gene. J was trimmed by 7 bases and V by 4 bases; bases with no gene match: 11. This CDR3 comprises 14 residues. CDR1 DFQATT and CDR2 SNEGSKA come from the germline V gene (reference sequence).

This clone was recorded a few times. The read ends 3 residues early relative to the CDR3; the germline J gene fills the gap. The chain is built from TRBV7-6 and TRBJ2-5, with TRBD2 identical over 8 bases. V lost 5 bases, J lost 1 base, and 9 bases stayed unmatched. There are 16 residues in the CDR3. The V gene's germline CDR1 is SGHVS and CDR2 FNYEAQ. CDR3 DNA (partial): TGTGCCAGCAGCGCCTTGGCGGGGGGCTTCCAAGAGACC. This gives the protein CASSALAGGFQET. The entire CDR3 protein is CASSALAGGFQETQYF.

For this clone: The sequence runs out 3 residues before the end of the CDR3; the remainder is reconstructed from the germline J gene. The chain carries TRBV7-3 and TRBJ2-1, with 9 bases matching TRBD1. Germline V gene data show CDR1 as SGHTA and CDR2 as FQGTGA. J gave up 7 bases and V 11 bases, and 9 bases lay outside the gene matches. The CDR3 contains 13 residues. The CDR3 spells CAQRRTGVNEQFF. CDR3 bases read: TGTGCCCAACGTCGGACAGGGGTGAATGAG. The complete variable domain, with remaining parts taken from reference TRBV7-3 and TRBJ2-1, reads GAGVSQTPSNKVTEKGKYVELRCDPISGHTALYWYRQSLGQGPEFLIYFQGTGAADDSGLPNDRFFAVRPEGSVSTLKIQRTERGDSAVYLCAQRRTGVNEQFFGPGTRLTVL.

This clone was found many times. The read falls 3 residues short of the CDR3 end, and the missing part is taken from the germline J gene. V gene TRBV5-1 combines with J gene TRBJ1-2; possible D gene TRBD1, 6 bases. The CDR3 has 14 amino acids. Germline V gives CDR1 SGHRS, CDR2 YFSETQ. V was trimmed by 4 bases and J by 0 bases, leaving 10 bases between them. CDR3 sequence reads: CASSRDTANYGYTF. The CDR3 bases that were read are TGCGCCAGCAGCAGGGACACCGCTAACTATGGC.

About this clone itself: The CDR3 extends 3 residues past the end of the read, so its final part is completed from the germline J gene. The rearrangement joins TRBV6-2 or TRBV6-3 to TRBJ2-3; the match to TRBD2 covers 10 bases. The CDR3 sequence is 16 residues long. Germline loops: CDR1 MNHEY, CDR2 SVGEGT. The V and J ends lost 1 base and 4 bases, in that order; junction bases with no gene match: 5. The CDR3 reads CASSYYSSGGPDTQYF. The covered CDR3 bases are TGTGCCAGCAGTTACTACTCTAGCGGGGGACCAGATACG.

This clone was observed a handful of times. The CDR3 extends 3 residues past the end of the read, so its final part is completed from the germline J gene. V is TRBV10-3 and J is TRBJ2-7; D is unresolved. The CDR3 has 12 residues. The ends were cut back, 8 bases at V and 0 bases at J, with 8 bases in the middle. Germline lookup yields CDR1 ENHRY and CDR2 SYGVKD. Incomplete CDR3 DNA: TGTGCCATCGGCTTGCTCTCCTACGAG. Its translation is CAIGLLSYE. The entire CDR3 reads CAIGLLSYEQYF.

This clone rates as medium-sized. The read finishes 3 residues shy of the CDR3 end, and the germline J gene is used to complete it. This chain uses TRBV20-1 with TRBJ2-6; D unresolved. The germline V and J ends were trimmed by 7 bases and 2 bases, with 18 bases remaining between them. The CDR3 sequence is 16 residues long. The germline CDR1 and CDR2 sequences are DFQATT and SNEGSKA (reference sequence). CDR3 region: CSGREVRFPGANVLTF. Partial CDR3 DNA: TGCAGTGGCAGAGAGGTCAGGTTTCCTGGGGCCAACGTC.